This paragraph reports one T cell receptor beta chain. Its antigen is not known. The data originate from a study of cytomegalovirus exposure and HLA in healthy donors. Study outcomes and limitations: Because they were indistinguishable, some V segments, including TRBV6-2 and TRBV6-3, were excluded. Data from an earlier analysis indicated that most TCR beta V segments were productive either about 90% or about 30% of the time.

As for the donors, each was a healthy bone marrow donor. Primers: 60 Vbeta forward and 13 Jbeta reverse. Sequencing used immunoSEQ multiplex PCR; TCRdb keeps in-frame clones, though not all of them. The sample consists of 210,000 or so clones, roughly 76% of them appearing once. The CDR3 spans 15 residues. Looked up from germline, CDR1 is MGHRA and CDR2 is YSYEKL. Trimming cost V 7 bases and J 3 bases; bases outside gene matches: 10. The sample taken for sequencing was PBMCs. The genes are TRBV4-1 and TRBJ2-3; 7 positions match TRBD2. The receptor was derived from a woman younger than 45 in good health and CMV-seropositive. CDR3 region: CASTPYGRSTDTQYF. The CDR3 DNA follows: TGCGCCAGCACTCCCTACGGGAGGAGTACAGATACGCAGTATTTT.